Included here is one TCR beta chain sequence, with context. What it binds is unknown. The entry originates in a study of shared clonotypes between healthy human individuals. Study-level results: The low donor count limited represented genetic and exposure-history diversity. Of the naive CD4 clonotypes, approximately 5% were shared across several donors. Blood was the only sampled material, and tissue repertoires likely differ.

Trimming stripped 2 bases from V and 0 bases from J, with 11 bases between. In germline, CDR1 is SGHRS, CDR2 YFSETQ. The CDR3 has 15 residues. The protocol was immunoSEQ multiplex PCR, while the TCRdb copy is restricted to in-frame clones and leaves out a portion. The sample lists about 2 million clones; about 94% were seen once. CD8 cells regarded as naive lacked CD45RO, were positively chosen for CCR7, and omitted terminally differentiated effector memory CD45RA+ cells. Specimen: naive CD8+ T cells sorted from blood. The rearrangement joins TRBV5-1 to TRBJ1-1; D gene unclear. The clonotype was recovered from a man between 18 and 29 years old in good health. For the CDR3, the DNA is TGCGCCAGCAGCTTAAACGTTGACATGAACACTGAAGCTTTCTTT. It specifies CASSLNVDMNTEAFF.